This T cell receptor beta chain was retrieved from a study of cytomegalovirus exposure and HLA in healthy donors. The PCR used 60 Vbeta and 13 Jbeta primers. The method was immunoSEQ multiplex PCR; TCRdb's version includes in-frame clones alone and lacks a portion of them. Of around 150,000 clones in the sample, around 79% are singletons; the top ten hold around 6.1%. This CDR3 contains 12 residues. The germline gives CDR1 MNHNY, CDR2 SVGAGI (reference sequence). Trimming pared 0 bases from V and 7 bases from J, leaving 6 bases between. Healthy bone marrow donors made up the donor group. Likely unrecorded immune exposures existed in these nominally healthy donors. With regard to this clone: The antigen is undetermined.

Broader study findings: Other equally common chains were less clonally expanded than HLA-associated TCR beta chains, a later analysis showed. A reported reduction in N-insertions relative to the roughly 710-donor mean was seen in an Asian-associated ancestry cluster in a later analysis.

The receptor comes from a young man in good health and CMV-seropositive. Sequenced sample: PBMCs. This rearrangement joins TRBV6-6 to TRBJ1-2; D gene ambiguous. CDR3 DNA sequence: TGTGCCAGCAGTTACTCCGAGAGTGGCTACACCTTC. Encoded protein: CASSYSESGYTF.